These 6 T cell receptor beta chains were sequenced from one sample in a study of neurological immune-mediated disorders. TCRdb re-analysed the 5' RACE reads in MiXCR, keeping a single row per CDR3 protein. The sample carries around 79,000 distinct CDR3 sequences, 13% to 15% recorded once. The sequenced sample was PBMCs. These receptor sequences come from a woman aged 45 to 65 in good health.

This clonotype was counted ten times or more. V is TRBV7-2 and J is TRBJ2-1; 8 bases are shared with TRBD2. Germline CDR1 reads SGHTA; CDR2 reads FQGNSA. The CDR3 is 17 residues long. The ends lost 2 bases at V and 6 bases at J; junction bases unmatched: 12. The chain's CDR3 is CASSLLSGGVVRNEQFF. CDR3 coding DNA: TGTGCCAGCAGCTTATTATCCGGGGGGGTGGTTCGCAATGAGCAGTTCTTC. The full variable domain, its missing parts supplied by reference TRBV7-2 and TRBJ2-1, is GAGVSQSPSNKVTEKGKDVELRCDPISGHTALYWYRQSLGQGLEFLIYFQGNSAPDKSGLPSDRFSAERTGGSVSTLTIQRTQQEDSAVYLCASSLLSGGVVRNEQFFGPGTRLTVL.

In this sample, this clonotype turned up a few times. This chain uses TRBV5-1 with TRBJ2-5; TRBD2 matches at 8 bases. CDR3 length: 14 residues. V lost 4 bases to trimming and J lost 4 bases; unmatched junction nucleotides: 6. Germline CDR1 and CDR2: SGHRS and YFSETQ. The chain's CDR3 is CASSPGTSLETQYF. DNA of the CDR3: TGCGCCAGCAGCCCCGGGACTAGTCTAGAGACCCAGTACTTC.

This clonotype was seen many times. The chain carries TRBV28 and TRBJ1-1; D is perhaps TRBD1 (5 bases). V was pared by 5 bases and J by 3 bases, with 16 bases between. Germline V gives CDR1 MDHEN, CDR2 SYDVKM. The CDR3 extends over 15 amino acids. The CDR3 sequence is CASSPNGGAYTEAFF. Written as DNA, the CDR3 is TGTGCCAGCAGTCCAAATGGCGGGGCCTACACTGAAGCTTTCTTT.

This clonotype was counted ten times or more. The rearrangement joins TRBV5-5 to TRBJ2-5, with no clear D. CDR1 and CDR2 (germline): SGHKS, YYEKEE (reference sequence). The CDR3 has 12 residues. V lost 6 bases to trimming and J lost 2 bases, with 8 bases between them. CDR3 amino acids: CASNHPQETQYF. Written as DNA, the CDR3 is TGTGCCAGCAACCACCCACAAGAGACCCAGTACTTC.

The sample holds many counts of this clonotype. The chain couples TRBV7-2 to TRBJ1-1; no reliable D call. V lost 1 base and J 1 base, leaving 7 bases between the germline ends. Per germline, CDR1 SGHTA and CDR2 FQGNSA. CDR3 length: 14 amino acids. The CDR3 here is CASSLGRTNTEAFF. For the CDR3, the DNA is TGTGCCAGCAGCTTAGGACGGACGAACACTGAAGCTTTCTTT. The complete variable domain, with remaining parts taken from reference TRBV7-2 and TRBJ1-1, reads GAGVSQSPSNKVTEKGKDVELRCDPISGHTALYWYRQSLGQGLEFLIYFQGNSAPDKSGLPSDRFSAERTGGSVSTLTIQRTQQEDSAVYLCASSLGRTNTEAFFGQGTRLTVV.

V usage is TRBV3-1 and J usage is TRBJ2-3, with D perhaps matching TRBD1 or TRBD2 (6 bases each). The CDR3 totals 17 residues. V was trimmed by 3 bases and J by 1 base, leaving 17 bases between them. Looked up from germline, CDR1 is LGHDT and CDR2 is YNNKEL (reference sequence). The CDR3 loop reads CASSQGASAIRTDTQYF. CDR3 in DNA: TGTGCCAGCAGCCAGGGGGCTAGCGCGATTCGCACAGATACGCAGTATTTT.